This passage covers 22 T cell receptor beta chains from one sample sequenced in a study of T cell responses to AZD1222 COVID-19 vaccine. Sequencing used immunoSEQ multiplex PCR; TCRdb keeps in-frame clones, though not all of them. Seen here are 100,000 to 120,000 clones, 70% to 90% observed once, and the top ten hold roughly 15%. The sample was peripheral blood, taken 28 days after the second AZD1222 dose. These receptors all come from an adult who received the AZD1222 COVID-19 vaccine.

This clone was found once. The gene calls are TRBV12-3 or TRBV12-4 and TRBJ1-5; D remains unclear. The V end lost 1 base, the J end lost 11 bases, and 9 bases lay between the germline ends. This CDR3 spans 12 amino acids. The CDR3 sequence is CASSLGVLAQHF. The CDR3 region has the DNA TGTGCCAGCAGTTTAGGGGTTTTGGCCCAGCATTTT.

This clone was found a few times. V is TRBV5-4 and J is TRBJ2-2; D is perhaps TRBD1 (5 bases). Germline loops: CDR1 SGHNT, CDR2 YYREEE (reference sequence). The CDR3 spans 15 residues. V lost 4 bases and J 4 bases, leaving 14 bases between the germline ends. In DNA, the CDR3 is TGTGCCAGCAGCCCGACAGCATTCGGCACCGGGGAGCTGTTTTTT. This codes for CASSPTAFGTGELFF.

This clone was observed a few times. V gene TRBV7-9 combines with J gene TRBJ2-7; a weak D match, TRBD2 (6 bases). This CDR3 is built from 14 residues. Germline loops: CDR1 SEHNR, CDR2 FQNEAQ (reference sequence). V lost 1 base, J lost 1 base, and 8 bases lay in between. CDR3 in amino acids: CASSLGAGSYEQYF. The DNA of the CDR3 is TGTGCCAGCAGCTTAGGGGCGGGATCCTACGAGCAGTACTTC.

V is TRBV25-1 and J is TRBJ1-5, with TRBD1 identical over 7 bases. The CDR3 loop spans 17 amino acids. Germline V CDR1 and CDR2: MGHDK, SYGVNS. With 1 base clipped from V and 5 bases from J, the junction kept 11 bases outside the gene matches. The CDR3 sequence is CASSESVDRVHHQPQHF. CDR3 bases: TGTGCCAGCAGTGAATCGGTTGACAGGGTACACCATCAGCCCCAGCATTTT.

This clone appeared a single time. The chain recombines TRBV29-1 with TRBJ1-1, with TRBD1 matching over 9 bases. Germline V gives CDR1 SQVTM, CDR2 ANQGSEA. The CDR3 spans 13 residues. Germline trimming cut 7 bases from V and 3 bases from J; bases unmatched to any gene: 6. The CDR3 region is CSAQGQGDTEAFF. CDR3 DNA sequence: TGCAGCGCCCAGGGACAGGGCGACACTGAAGCTTTCTTT.

The chain carries TRBV11-2 and TRBJ1-2; D gene unclear. Germline V lookup: CDR1 SGHAT, CDR2 FQNNGV. V lost 1 base and J lost 6, with 12 bases in between. This CDR3 spans 14 amino acids. CDR3 amino acids: CASSLGGVMNGYTF. The CDR3 DNA is TGTGCCAGCAGCTTAGGTGGGGTAATGAATGGCTACACCTTC.

This chain uses TRBV19 with TRBJ1-5; 7 nucleotides align to TRBD1. The CDR3 is made up of 15 amino acids. J gave up 9 bases and V 2 bases, and 10 bases lay outside the gene matches. The germline V gene has CDR1 LNHDA and CDR2 SQIVND (reference sequence). CDR3 protein: CASSIRTGEGWPQHF. The CDR3, as DNA: TGTGCCAGTAGTATAAGAACAGGGGAAGGGTGGCCCCAGCATTTT.

This sequence joins TRBV7-8 and TRBJ1-3; the D gene is possibly TRBD1 (6 bases). Germline V gene lookup returns CDR1 SGHVS and CDR2 FQNEAQ. The ends were cut back, 0 bases at V and 0 bases at J, with 9 bases in the middle. The CDR3 length is 16 residues. The CDR3 DNA sequence: TGTGCCAGCAGCTTAGCTACGGGGGCCTCTGGAAACACCATATATTTT. Translation: CASSLATGASGNTIYF.

This chain connects TRBV28 to TRBJ1-5, with 12 bases aligning to TRBD1. The germline gives CDR1 MDHEN, CDR2 SYDVKM. This CDR3 has 16 residues. V shed 7 bases, J shed 7 bases, and the junction held 11 bases outside the gene matches. The CDR3, as DNA: TGTGCCAGCAACCTCCTAGGGACAGGGGGCGTACAGCCCCAGCATTTT. Its protein product is CASNLLGTGGVQPQHF.

J is TRBJ1-1 and V is TRBV28; D gene uncertain. This CDR3 is 13 amino acids long. In germline, CDR1 is MDHEN, CDR2 SYDVKM. Deletions cut 1 base from V and 8 bases from J, with 11 bases between. CDR3 protein: CASSLSTPAEAFF. In DNA form, the CDR3 reads TGTGCCAGCAGTTTATCCACACCGGCCGAAGCTTTCTTT.

The CDR3 coding sequence is TGTGCCAGCAGCCTACTGATGGGGACTGACTATGGCTACACCTTC. It yields the protein CASSLLMGTDYGYTF. This sequence joins TRBV28 and TRBJ1-2, with TRBD1 as a possible D gene (5 bases). This CDR3 has 15 residues. Trimming cost V 6 bases and J 3 bases, with 17 bases left between them. Germline V gene sequence: CDR1 MDHEN, CDR2 SYDVKM.

The chain couples TRBV10-1 to TRBJ2-7; the D is unclear. With 6 bases removed from V and 4 bases from J, the gap between germline ends came to 19 bases. The CDR3 contains 15 residues. Germline assignment: CDR1 WNHNN and CDR2 SYGVQD (reference sequence). DNA for the CDR3: TGCGCCAGCAGCGCAGACTCTAGAGGATATTACGAGCAGTACTTC. As protein: CASSADSRGYYEQYF.

The chain carries TRBV5-6 and TRBJ1-2; no firm D call. The CDR3 has 14 amino acids. V was trimmed by 1 base and J by 4 bases, leaving 11 bases between them. Germline V CDR1 and CDR2: SGHDT, YYEEEE. The CDR3 coding sequence is TGTGCCAGCAGCTTGAAGGGAGTCGGCTATGGCTACACCTTC. Amino acid sequence: CASSLKGVGYGYTF. The full variable domain, rest sourced from reference TRBV5-6 and TRBJ1-2, is DAGVTQSPTHLIKTRGQQVTLRCSPKSGHDTVSWYQQALGQGPQFIFQYYEEEERQRGNFPDRFSGHQFPNYSSELNVNALLLGDSALYLCASSLKGVGYGYTFGSGTRLTVV.

V gene TRBV6-5 combines with J gene TRBJ1-5; D gene uncertain. V lost 6 bases to trimming and J lost 0 bases, with 12 bases between them. Germline CDR1 reads MNHEY; CDR2 reads SVGAGI. The CDR3 totals 15 residues. CDR3 in DNA: TGTGCCAGCAGATTAGAACGGATTAGCAATCAGCCCCAGCATTTT. Encoded protein: CASRLERISNQPQHF.

V and J are TRBV5-4 and TRBJ1-4, with D possibly TRBD1 on 6 matching bases. V was pared by 2 bases and J by 5 bases, with 13 bases between. Germline V gene data show CDR1 as SGHNT and CDR2 as YYREEE (reference sequence). The CDR3 extends over 15 amino acids. CDR3: CASSLGQTRNEKLFF. In DNA, the CDR3 is TGTGCCAGCAGCTTAGGACAGACCCGGAATGAAAAACTGTTTTTT. The full variable domain, its missing parts supplied by reference TRBV5-4 and TRBJ1-4, is ETGVTQSPTHLIKTRGQQVTLRCSSQSGHNTVSWYQQALGQGPQFIFQYYREEENGRGNFPPRFSGLQFPNYSSELNVNALELDDSALYLCASSLGQTRNEKLFFGSGTQLSVL.

The chain uses TRBV2 and TRBJ2-3; 7 bases are shared with TRBD1. The J segment lost 3 bases and the V segment lost 2 bases, leaving 5 bases of the junction unmatched. The CDR3 is 15 residues long. Germline loops: CDR1 SNHLY, CDR2 FYNNEI. This CDR3 reads CASSERQGVTDTQYF. CDR3 DNA: TGTGCCAGCAGTGAACGCCAGGGGGTGACAGATACGCAGTATTTT.

Here the CDR3 DNA reads TGTGCCAGCATGGAGGGGGTTGGGGCCTATTCTGGCTACACCTTC. This sequence encodes CASMEGVGAYSGYTF. The chain combines TRBV2 with TRBJ1-2; D may be TRBD1 (6 bases). CDR3 length: 15 residues. Germline V gene lookup returns CDR1 SNHLY and CDR2 FYNNEI. V lost 7 bases to trimming and J lost 7 bases, with 22 bases between them.

The rearrangement links TRBV6-6 to TRBJ1-3, with TRBD1 matching 11 bases. The germline V gene has CDR1 MNHNY and CDR2 SVGAGI (reference sequence). The CDR3 runs to 16 residues. V dropped 7 bases and J dropped 4; count of bases not matched to a gene: 9. CDR3 nucleotide sequence: TGTGCCAGCATTAAGGGACAGGGGGTGAAGGGAAACACCATATATTTT. It translates to CASIKGQGVKGNTIYF.

Only one count was recorded for this clone. The chain recombines TRBV6-1 with TRBJ2-3; TRBD2 might be the D (5 bases). Trimming stripped 1 base from V and 4 bases from J, with 21 bases between. This CDR3 has 18 amino acids. CDR1 and CDR2 from the germline V gene are MNHNS and SASEGT. In DNA form, the CDR3 reads TGTGCCAGCAGTGAAGGAATGCCGGGGTTGACGTGGGCAGATACGCAGTATTTT. Translation: CASSEGMPGLTWADTQYF.

The genes are TRBV7-9 and TRBJ1-4, with 7 nucleotides matching TRBD1. The germline gives CDR1 SEHNR, CDR2 FQNEAQ (reference sequence). With V trimmed by 5 bases and J by 0 bases, 9 bases remained unmatched. The CDR3 is made up of 17 amino acids. The CDR3: CASSLRRGRTTNEKLFF. Written as DNA, the CDR3 is TGTGCCAGCAGCCTCCGGAGGGGGCGAACAACTAATGAAAAACTGTTTTTT.

The J gene is TRBJ1-2, the V gene TRBV6-2 or TRBV6-3, with TRBD1 matching over 8 bases. The V gene's germline CDR1 is MNHEY and CDR2 SVGEGT. This CDR3 has 12 amino acids. With V trimmed by 6 bases and J by 8 bases, 5 bases remained unmatched. In DNA, the CDR3 is TGTGCCAGCAGCGACAGGGGAGGAGGCTACACCTTC. Its protein product is CASSDRGGGYTF.

V and J are TRBV18 and TRBJ2-5, with D perhaps assigned TRBD1 or TRBD2 (5 bases each). Germline lookup yields CDR1 KGHSH and CDR2 LQKENI. The CDR3 has 15 residues. With 0 bases removed from V and 5 bases from J, the gap between germline ends came to 13 bases. The CDR3 DNA sequence: TGTGCCAGCTCACCACCGGGACGGAGATGGGAGACCCAGTACTTC. Encoded protein: CASSPPGRRWETQYF.